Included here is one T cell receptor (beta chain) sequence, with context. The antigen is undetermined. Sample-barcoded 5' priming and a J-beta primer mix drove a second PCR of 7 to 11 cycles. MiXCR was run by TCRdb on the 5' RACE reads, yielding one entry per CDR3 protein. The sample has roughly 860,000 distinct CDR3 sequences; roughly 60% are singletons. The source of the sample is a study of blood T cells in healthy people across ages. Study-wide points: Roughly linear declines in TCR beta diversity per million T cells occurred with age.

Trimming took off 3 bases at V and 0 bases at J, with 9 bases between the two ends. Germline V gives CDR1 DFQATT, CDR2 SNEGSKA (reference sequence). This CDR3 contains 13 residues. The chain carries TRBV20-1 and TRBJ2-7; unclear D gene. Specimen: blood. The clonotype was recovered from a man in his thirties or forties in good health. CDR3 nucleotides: TGCAGTGCTAGGAACATTACCTCCTACGAGCAGTACTTC. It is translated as CSARNITSYEQYF.